The T cell receptor (beta chain) described here comes from a study of cytomegalovirus exposure and HLA in healthy donors. Study-level results: TCR beta V segments were, for the most part, productive about 90% or about 30% of the time in an earlier analysis. Some highly shared sequence variants likely arose as a pipeline artifact.

In regard to this clone: Its cognate antigen is unknown.

In nominal health when sampled, donors likely had unrecorded immune exposures nonetheless. With V trimmed by 4 bases and J by 0 bases, 0 bases remained unmatched. CDR1 is SGHTA, CDR2 FQGNSA, per germline. CDR3 length: 15 residues. Researchers ran the PCR with 60 Vbeta and 13 Jbeta primers. Generated by immunoSEQ multiplex PCR, the TCRdb table keeps only in-frame clones and is missing some. The sample carries about 170,000 clones, approximately 80% recorded once. Material: PBMCs. The receptor was derived from a male donor in good health and CMV-seronegative. The chain uses TRBV7-2 and TRBJ2-3; TRBD2 agrees at 11 bases. The CDR3 here is CASSWTSGSTDTQYF. The CDR3, as DNA: TGTGCCAGCAGCTGGACTAGCGGGAGCACAGATACGCAGTATTTT.